The subject of this entry is one T cell receptor beta chain. The antigen remains unidentified. TCRdb reprocessed the reads via MiXCR and lists one record per CDR3 protein. The sample has just over 450,000 distinct CDR3 sequences, more than 40% seen once. The data stem from a study of T cell repertoires in cytomegalovirus infection. Study details: Recently described HLA-C-restricted plus well-studied HLA-B-restricted CMV epitopes were used. Through public TCR beta signatures, both CMV infection and matching HLA type were indicated.

The V gene end was trimmed by 5 bases and the J gene end by 3 bases; junction bases not matched to a gene: 11. This CDR3 spans 18 amino acids. Study observations and caveats: Clonotype analysis showed dominance of the ex vivo response by HLA-C-restricted CMV-specific TCR beta clonotypes.

The chain couples TRBV12-3 or TRBV12-4 to TRBJ2-3, with 13 nucleotides matching TRBD2. This TCR derives from a human donor in good health (CMV status not recorded). Some clones in this sample may be carry-over from other donors' samples. The source material was cultured PBMCs, sampled from culture after CMV antigen stimulation. CDR3 protein: CASSPGTSGAVATDTQYF. The CDR3 nucleotides are TGTGCCAGCAGTCCAGGGACTAGCGGGGCGGTGGCTACAGATACGCAGTATTTT.